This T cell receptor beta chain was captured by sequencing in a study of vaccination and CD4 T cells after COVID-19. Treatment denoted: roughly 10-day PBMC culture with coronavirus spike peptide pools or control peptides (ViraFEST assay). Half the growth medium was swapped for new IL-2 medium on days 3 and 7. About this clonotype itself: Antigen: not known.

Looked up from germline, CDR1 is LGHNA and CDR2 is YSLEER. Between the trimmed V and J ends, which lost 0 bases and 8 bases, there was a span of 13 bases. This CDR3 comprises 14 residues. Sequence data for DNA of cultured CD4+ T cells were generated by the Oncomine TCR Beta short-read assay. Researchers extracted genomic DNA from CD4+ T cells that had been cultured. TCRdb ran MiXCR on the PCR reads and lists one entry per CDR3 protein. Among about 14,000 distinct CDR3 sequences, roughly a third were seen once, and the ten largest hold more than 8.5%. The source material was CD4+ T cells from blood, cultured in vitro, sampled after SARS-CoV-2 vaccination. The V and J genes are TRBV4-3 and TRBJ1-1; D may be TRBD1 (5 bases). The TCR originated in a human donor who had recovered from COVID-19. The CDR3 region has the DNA TGCGCCAGCAGCCAAGAAGGAGGGGTTTCAGAAGCTTTCTTT. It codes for CASSQEGGVSEAFF.